Each of the 30 T cell receptor beta chains below was sequenced from the same sample in a study of PD-L1 blockade in urothelial cancer. Method: immunoSEQ multiplex PCR; TCRdb's copy keeps in-frame clones and lacks some. The sample records around 120,000 clones, about 85% being singletons. The sample consisted of PBMCs, taken around atezolizumab (anti-PD-L1) treatment. The receptor set was obtained from a man between 45 and 60 years old with urothelial cancer.

This chain connects TRBV30 to TRBJ2-6, with 10 bases identical to TRBD1. The V and J ends lost 5 bases and 1 base, in that order; junction bases with no gene match: 14. This CDR3 has 19 residues. CDR1 is GTSNPN and CDR2 is SVGIG in the germline V gene (reference sequence). CDR3 loop: CAWRSPDRGRLSGANVLTF. As DNA, the CDR3 is TGTGCCTGGCGTTCCCCAGACAGGGGGCGGTTATCTGGGGCCAACGTCCTGACTTTC.

In its sample, this clone was seen once. The rearrangement links TRBV4-2 to TRBJ2-7, with 10 bases fitting TRBD2. This CDR3 is 15 amino acids long. Per the germline V gene, CDR1 is LGHNA and CDR2 is YNFKEQ. V trimming: 4 bases; J trimming: 2 bases; junction bases outside the gene matches: 5. The CDR3 DNA is TGTGCCAGCAGCCCCGGACTAGCGGCCCCCTACGAGCAGTACTTC. Translated: CASSPGLAAPYEQYF.

As DNA, the CDR3 is TGTGCCAGCAGAAACCTGACAGGACCCTCTGGTTCACCCCTCCACTTT. This sequence encodes CASRNLTGPSGSPLHF. The chain combines TRBV28 with TRBJ1-6; D might be TRBD1 (6 bases). Trimming pared 6 bases from V and 9 bases from J, leaving 21 bases between. The CDR3 covers 16 residues. Germline V gene sequence: CDR1 MDHEN, CDR2 SYDVKM.

The gene calls are TRBV9 and TRBJ2-3; TRBD2 matches 9 bases. This CDR3 region has 14 residues. Trimming cost V 2 bases and J 6 bases; bases outside gene matches: 4. The germline gives CDR1 SGDLS, CDR2 YYNGEE. The CDR3 sequence is CASSVTSGGDTQYF. The CDR3 nucleotides are TGTGCCAGCAGCGTGACTAGCGGAGGGGATACGCAGTATTTT.

The rearrangement joins TRBV7-2 to TRBJ2-2, with D possibly TRBD1 on 5 matching bases. This CDR3 region has 14 residues. Trimming left V 6 bases short and J 1 base short, with 9 bases between. Germline lookup yields CDR1 SGHTA and CDR2 FQGNSA. CDR3 protein: CASRGLVNTGELFF. For the CDR3, the DNA is TGTGCCAGCAGGGGGCTAGTGAACACCGGGGAGCTGTTTTTT.

The J gene is TRBJ2-1, the V gene TRBV11-2; D remains ambiguous. The CDR3 runs 13 residues. Trimming removed 4 bases at V and 8 bases at J, with 12 bases between. The V gene's germline CDR1 is SGHAT and CDR2 FQNNGV. This chain's CDR3 is CASSYTMAHEQFF. CDR3 DNA sequence: TGTGCCAGCAGCTACACCATGGCCCATGAGCAGTTCTTC.

The chain uses TRBV5-1 and TRBJ2-5; TRBD1 matches 8 bases. V shed 1 base and J 8 bases; nucleotides not matched to a gene: 7. Germline assignment: CDR1 SGHRS and CDR2 YFSETQ. CDR3 length: 14 residues. The CDR3 DNA follows: TGCGCCAGCAGCTTGAATACAGGGGGAGTTACCCAGTACTTC. Amino acid sequence: CASSLNTGGVTQYF. Full variable domain (outside the CDR3, taken from reference TRBV5-1 and TRBJ2-5): KAGVTQTPRYLIKTRGQQVTLSCSPISGHRSVSWYQQTPGQGLQFLFEYFSETQRNKGNFPGRFSGRQFSNSRSEMNVSTLELGDSALYLCASSLNTGGVTQYFGPGTRLLVL.

The gene calls are TRBV30 and TRBJ1-5; 7 nucleotides agree with TRBD1. Germline CDR1 is GTSNPN and CDR2 is SVGIG (reference sequence). The CDR3 contains 16 residues. Trimming at V came to 1 base and at J to 5 bases, leaving 11 bases not matched to a gene. CDR3 sequence (DNA): TGTGCCTGGAGTGATAACATAGGAGGGGGCTATCAGCCCCAGCATTTT. It encodes CAWSDNIGGGYQPQHF.

This chain uses TRBV7-9 with TRBJ2-7; 8 bases are shared with TRBD1. Losses at the gene ends were 5 bases for V and 6 bases for J; bases not matched to a gene: 6. CDR1 and CDR2 from the germline V gene are SEHNR and FQNEAQ (reference sequence). The CDR3 is 13 amino acids. The CDR3 is CASSAGGSVEQYF. The CDR3, as DNA: TGTGCCAGCAGCGCAGGGGGCTCGGTCGAGCAGTACTTC.

The chain has TRBV2 and TRBJ1-5; the D gene is possibly TRBD1 (6 bases). V dropped 4 bases and J dropped 8 bases, with 9 bases sitting between them. This CDR3 is built from 12 residues. Germline-derived CDR1 and CDR2 are SNHLY and FYNNEI. This CDR3 reads CASSVGAEPQHF. The CDR3, as DNA: TGTGCCAGCAGTGTGGGGGCCGAGCCCCAGCATTTT.

The chain couples TRBV5-6 to TRBJ2-5; tentative D call: TRBD2 (6 bases). The V end was cut by 2 bases, the J end by 5 bases, with 10 bases between. The CDR3 contains 13 residues. The germline gives CDR1 SGHDT, CDR2 YYEEEE. The CDR3 here is CASSFGSGETQYF. The CDR3 DNA sequence: TGTGCCAGCAGCTTCGGCAGCGGGGAGACCCAGTACTTC.

The V and J genes are TRBV7-9 and TRBJ2-1; possible D gene TRBD2, 6 bases. Germline values: CDR1 SEHNR, CDR2 FQNEAQ (reference sequence). Deletions cut 0 bases from V and 9 bases from J, with 9 bases between. CDR3 length: 13 residues. CDR3 residues: CASSLAPRGEQFF. The CDR3 DNA sequence: TGTGCCAGCAGCTTAGCGCCGCGGGGTGAGCAGTTCTTC. The full variable domain, its missing parts supplied by reference TRBV7-9 and TRBJ2-1, is DTGVSQNPRHKITKRGQNVTFRCDPISEHNRLYWYRQTLGQGPEFLTYFQNEAQLEKSRLLSDRFSAERPKGSFSTLEIQRTEQGDSAMYLCASSLAPRGEQFFGPGTRLTVL.

This clone was recorded only once. The chain has TRBV2 and TRBJ2-1; 15 positions match TRBD2. The CDR3 is 15 residues long. The trim removed 6 bases at V and 14 bases at J, leaving 11 bases unmatched. Germline lookup yields CDR1 SNHLY and CDR2 FYNNEI. The CDR3 spells CASRESGTSGRKKFF. The CDR3 bases are TGTGCCAGCAGAGAATCCGGGACTAGCGGGAGGAAGAAGTTCTTC.

The V and J genes are TRBV2 and TRBJ2-5, with D perhaps matching TRBD1 (5 bases). CDR1 is SNHLY and CDR2 is FYNNEI in the germline V gene. V was shortened by 6 bases and J by 1 base, with 12 bases between the two germline ends. This CDR3 is built from 14 residues. This chain's CDR3 is CASRATGPQETQYF. The CDR3 coding sequence is TGTGCCAGCAGGGCCACAGGCCCCCAAGAGACCCAGTACTTC.

The chain combines TRBV5-1 with TRBJ2-1; TRBD2 matches 11 bases. The CDR3 is 14 amino acids. The ends lost 2 bases at V and 9 bases at J; junction bases unmatched: 4. CDR1 and CDR2 (germline): SGHRS, YFSETQ. The CDR3 region has the DNA TGCGCCAGCAGCTTCCTAGCGGGAGGCTCTGAGCAGTTCTTC. As protein: CASSFLAGGSEQFF.

V usage is TRBV15 and J usage is TRBJ2-7; 8 bases fit TRBD2. V shed 4 bases, J shed 0 bases, and the junction held 8 bases outside the gene matches. The CDR3 runs to 16 residues. Germline V gene sequence: CDR1 LNHNV, CDR2 YYDKDF (reference sequence). The CDR3 reads CATSTAVSGASYEQYF. The CDR3 DNA reads TGTGCCACCAGCACGGCCGTTAGCGGGGCCTCCTACGAGCAGTACTTC.

V gene TRBV11-2 combines with J gene TRBJ1-4; TRBD1 matches 9 bases. The CDR3 runs to 15 residues. V gave up 5 bases and J gave up 8 bases; unmatched junction bases: 9. Germline V gene sequence: CDR1 SGHAT, CDR2 FQNNGV. CDR3 sequence reads: CASSTPGQGMEKLFF. The DNA of the CDR3 is TGTGCCAGCAGCACTCCGGGACAGGGAATGGAAAAACTGTTTTTT.

The V call is TRBV28, the J call TRBJ2-4; 8 bases are shared with TRBD2. The CDR3 is made up of 18 amino acids. Germline-derived CDR1 and CDR2 are MDHEN and SYDVKM. With V trimmed by 6 bases and J by 1 base, 14 bases remained unmatched. CDR3 coding DNA: TGTGCCAGCAGCTCACTAGCGGCCCCCGGGGGGGCCAAAAACATTCAGTACTTC. Its translation: CASSSLAAPGGAKNIQYF.

This chain joins TRBV14 and TRBJ2-3, with TRBD1 matching over 7 bases. Per the germline V gene, CDR1 is SGHDN and CDR2 is FVKESK. The CDR3 covers 16 residues. The ends lost 3 bases at V and 1 base at J; junction bases unmatched: 7. CDR3 sequence (DNA): TGTGCCAGCAGCCATTCCCCACAGGGGCGCACAGATACGCAGTATTTT. As protein: CASSHSPQGRTDTQYF.

The V and J genes are TRBV30 and TRBJ1-1; 8 bases align to TRBD1. The CDR3 contains 15 residues. From germline, CDR1 is GTSNPN and CDR2 SVGIG (reference sequence). The V and J ends lost 2 bases and 4 bases, in that order; junction bases with no gene match: 9. The CDR3 DNA reads as TGTGCCTGGAGTACAGGCGGGACAGGCGCCACTGAAGCTTTCTTT. Translation gives CAWSTGGTGATEAFF. The complete variable domain, with remaining parts taken from reference TRBV30 and TRBJ1-1, reads SQTIHQWPATLVQPVGSPLSLECTVEGTSNPNLYWYRQAAGRGLQLLFYSVGIGQISSEVPQNLSASRPQDRQFILSSKKLLLSDSGFYLCAWSTGGTGATEAFFGQGTRLTVV.

This clone was seen a single time. The V gene is TRBV13, the J gene TRBJ2-7; weak D call: TRBD2 (5 bases). Germline CDR1 reads PRHDT; CDR2 reads FYEKMQ (reference sequence). CDR3 length equals 14 residues. The ends were cut back, 5 bases at V and 3 bases at J, with 14 bases in the middle. The CDR3 loop reads CASSPRTGNYEQYF. In DNA, the CDR3 is TGTGCCAGCAGCCCGAGGACTGGAAACTACGAGCAGTACTTC.

The rearrangement joins TRBV5-6 to TRBJ1-1, with unresolved D. V was pared by 3 bases and J by 2 bases, with 14 bases between. The CDR3 spans 15 residues. Germline lookup yields CDR1 SGHDT and CDR2 YYEEEE. CDR3: CASSYEAGFNTEAFF. The CDR3 coding sequence is TGTGCCAGCAGCTACGAGGCGGGATTTAACACTGAAGCTTTCTTT.

The chain links TRBV30 to TRBJ2-1; 12 bases match TRBD2. Germline V gives CDR1 GTSNPN, CDR2 SVGIG (reference sequence). The CDR3 has 17 amino acids. After removal of 5 bases from V and 4 bases from J, the junction contained 12 bases not matched to a gene. CDR3 sequence: CAWDSGLGLAGYNEQFF. CDR3 bases: TGTGCCTGGGATTCCGGCTTAGGACTAGCGGGGTACAATGAGCAGTTCTTC.

This clone was seen only once. V usage is TRBV9 and J usage is TRBJ2-2; D possibly corresponds to TRBD2 (6 bases). There are 13 residues in the CDR3. Germline V gene sequence: CDR1 SGDLS, CDR2 YYNGEE. V shed 1 base and J shed 9 bases, with 10 bases lying between them. Here the CDR3 DNA reads TGTGCCAGCAGCGTACAGGAGGGGCGGGAGCTGTTTTTT. Protein product: CASSVQEGRELFF. The full variable domain, in which reference TRBV9 and TRBJ2-2 provide the parts outside the CDR3, is DSGVTQTPKHLITATGQRVTLRCSPRSGDLSVYWYQQSLDQGLQFLIQYYNGEERAKGNILERFSAQQFPDLHSELNLSSLELGDSALYFCASSVQEGRELFFGEGSRLTVL.

The rearrangement links TRBV6-6 to TRBJ2-5, with a possible D match to TRBD2 (6 bases). Per germline, CDR1 MNHNY and CDR2 SVGAGI (reference sequence). The CDR3 runs 13 residues. V lost 3 bases to trimming and J lost 4 bases, with 9 bases between them. CDR3 DNA: TGTGCCAGCAGTTATCGGACTATAGAGACCCAGTACTTC. Protein: CASSYRTIETQYF.

The gene calls are TRBV28 and TRBJ2-7; possibly TRBD2 for D (6 bases). CDR1 is MDHEN, CDR2 SYDVKM, per germline. Trimming cost V 10 bases and J 2 bases, with 12 bases left between them. This CDR3 region has 12 residues. This chain's CDR3 is CATEGLTYEQYF. For the CDR3, the DNA is TGTGCCACCGAGGGACTGACCTACGAGCAGTACTTC.

This rearrangement joins TRBV7-3 to TRBJ2-3; 7 bases map to TRBD2. The trim removed 4 bases at V and 4 bases at J, leaving 8 bases unmatched. Per germline, CDR1 SGHTA and CDR2 FQGTGA. The CDR3 covers 15 residues. The CDR3 DNA follows: TGTGCCAGCAGCTGGGGCGGGAGAAGGTCAGATACGCAGTATTTT. The encoded protein is CASSWGGRRSDTQYF.

This chain joins TRBV28 and TRBJ2-7; TRBD2 aligns across 8 bases. The CDR3 length is 13 residues. Germline lookup yields CDR1 MDHEN and CDR2 SYDVKM. With 5 bases clipped from V and 4 bases from J, the junction kept 4 bases outside the gene matches. CDR3 sequence: CASSREGLYEQYF. The DNA of the CDR3 is TGTGCCAGCAGTCGGGAGGGCCTGTACGAGCAGTACTTC. Drawing the rest from reference TRBV28 and TRBJ2-7, the complete variable domain is DVKVTQSSRYLVKRTGEKVFLECVQDMDHENMFWYRQDPGLGLRLIYFSYDVKMKEKGDIPEGYSVSREKKERFSLILESASTNQTSMYLCASSREGLYEQYFGPGTRLTVT.

The V call is TRBV28, the J call TRBJ1-3; D not certain. CDR1 and CDR2 (germline): MDHEN, SYDVKM. Trimming took 0 bases from V and 0 from J, leaving 9 bases between them. This CDR3 is built from 16 residues. CDR3 sequence reads: CASSLWWAASGNTIYF. DNA for the CDR3: TGTGCCAGCAGTTTATGGTGGGCAGCCTCTGGAAACACCATATATTTT.

The chain carries TRBV2 and TRBJ2-3, with TRBD1 as a possible D gene (6 bases). The CDR3 covers 13 residues. CDR1 and CDR2 from the germline V gene are SNHLY and FYNNEI. Trimming removed 8 bases from V and 3 bases from J, with 12 bases in between. In nucleotides, the CDR3 is TGTGCCAGCGGGGGCCAGGGTACAGATACGCAGTATTTT. Amino acid sequence: CASGGQGTDTQYF.